This entry concerns a single T cell receptor (beta chain). Its matching antigen is unknown. Libraries were prepared by immunoSEQ multiplex PCR; TCRdb keeps only in-frame clonotypes and omits some of them. The sample holds around 120,000 clones, about 88% seen once. The data derive from a study of PD-1 blockade in mismatch repair-deficient tumors. Overall study results and limits: After pembrolizumab, tumor-resident clones rose rapidly, then generally contracted before radiologic responses.

Mismatch repair deficiency was confirmed in all patients, by PCR or immunohistochemistry. Germline V lookup: CDR1 MDHEN, CDR2 SYDVKM. This CDR3 has 16 amino acids. V was pared by 1 base and J by 0 bases, with 3 bases of the junction left unmatched. The material was peripheral blood, obtained 44 weeks after starting pembrolizumab. J is TRBJ2-1 and V is TRBV28; 7 bases fit TRBD2. The origin of this receptor is an adult with mismatch repair-deficient cancer. The CDR3 region has the DNA TGTGCCAGCAGTTTATTCGGCGGGAGCTCCTACAATGAGCAGTTCTTC. It yields the protein CASSLFGGSSYNEQFF.